This TCR beta chain was identified in a study of vaccination effects on CD4 cells after COVID-19. Study results and limitations: Clonal contraction was marked in infection- and vaccine-induced clones late after vaccination.

The repertoire was sequenced with immunoSEQ multiplex PCR; TCRdb's copy has only in-frame clones and lacks some. The sample consists of 26,000 or so clones, roughly 80% of them appearing once. Concerning this clone itself: No antigen is known for it.

This CDR3 is 15 amino acids long. Germline lookup yields CDR1 SGHDT and CDR2 YYEEEE. V was clipped by 0 bases and J by 3 bases, with 10 bases between them. ViraFEST expansion of antigen-specific CD4+ T cells with viral peptide pools preceded sequencing. A roughly ten-day culture period preceded the isolation of CD4+ T cells. Participants were vaccinated with two doses of either the BNT162b2 or mRNA-1273 vaccine. Sequenced here: CD4+ T cells from PBMCs cultured with HCoV-NL63 spike peptides, sampled after COVID-19 vaccination. The chain recombines TRBV5-6 with TRBJ1-5; D is unclear. The sequence derives from a human donor who received a COVID-19 vaccine. Some clones in this sample may be carry-over from other donors' samples. CDR3 protein: CASSLAGMDNQPQHF. The DNA of the CDR3 is TGTGCCAGCAGCTTGGCGGGGATGGACAATCAGCCCCAGCATTTT.